This TCR beta chain is drawn from a study of blood T cell repertoires in COVID-19. Study-level information: The samples span acute and convalescent COVID-19 from the United States, Italy and Spain.

V was pared by 5 bases and J by 3 bases, with 11 bases between. The CDR3 runs 13 residues. Germline CDR1 is MNHEY and CDR2 is SVGAGI. TCRdb keeps only in-frame clones here, not all; method: immunoSEQ multiplex PCR. This sample yields a few hundred thousand clones, of which more than 85% are seen a single time; under 9.5% belongs to the top ten. All recovered Cohort 3 donors got two negative PCRs, got clearance, or saw symptom resolution. Sequencing was done on a sample of PBMCs or T cells enriched from blood (not recorded which). The V gene is TRBV6-5, the J gene TRBJ2-7, with D tentatively TRBD2 (5 bases). This TCR was recovered from a woman in her sixties who had recovered from COVID-19. The CDR3 reads CASSLDSVYEQYF. The DNA for the CDR3 is TGTGCCAGCAGTCTGGACTCTGTCTACGAGCAGTACTTC.